The 18 T cell receptor beta chains below all came from one sample that was sequenced in a study of blood T cell repertoires in COVID-19. Libraries were prepared by immunoSEQ multiplex PCR; TCRdb keeps only in-frame clonotypes and omits some of them. The table records around 360,000 clones, approximately 87% of them present only once. Sequencing used PBMCs or T cells enriched from blood (not recorded which). These receptors came from a man aged 40-55 years in a cohort exposed to, infected with or recovered from COVID-19 (not recorded which).

CDR3 coding DNA: TGTGCCAGCAGCTTAGCCCCGGGGGGCAGGGACCGCAATGAGCAGTTCTTC. Translation gives CASSLAPGGRDRNEQFF. The V and J genes are TRBV7-2 and TRBJ2-1; perhaps TRBD2 as D (7 bases). Germline V gene lookup returns CDR1 SGHTA and CDR2 FQGNSA. The V and J ends lost 0 bases and 6 bases respectively, with 18 bases between them. The CDR3 consists of 17 residues.

The chain uses TRBV6-5 and TRBJ1-4, with 8 positions matching TRBD1. The CDR3 loop spans 15 amino acids. Germline V gene lookup returns CDR1 MNHEY and CDR2 SVGAGI. V shed 0 bases, J shed 6 bases, and the junction held 3 bases outside the gene matches. This CDR3 reads CASSYSGQDHEKLFF. The CDR3 DNA sequence: TGTGCCAGCAGTTACTCGGGACAGGACCATGAAAAACTGTTTTTT.

This chain connects TRBV6-6 to TRBJ1-1, with D perhaps matching TRBD1 (6 bases). V lost 7 bases and J lost 1, with 16 bases in between. The CDR3 has 15 residues. CDR1 is MNHNY, CDR2 SVGAGI, per germline (reference sequence). As DNA, the CDR3 is TGTGCCAGCACCCCCGGGGGGGGCGGGAACACTGAAGCTTTCTTT. Encoded protein: CASTPGGGGNTEAFF.

The chain links TRBV19 to TRBJ2-7, with 10 bases lining up with TRBD2. Trimming removed 6 bases from V and 4 bases from J; junction bases left unmatched: 9. The CDR3 runs to 15 residues. The germline V gene encodes CDR1 LNHDA and CDR2 SQIVND (reference sequence). CDR3 bases: TGTGCCAGTAGCGATCAAGCGGGAGGGCCGTACGAGCAGTACTTC. Encoded protein: CASSDQAGGPYEQYF.

This CDR3 is CATSDPDRDTQYF. The DNA for the CDR3 is TGTGCCACCAGTGATCCGGACAGAGATACGCAGTATTTT. The genes are TRBV24-1 and TRBJ2-3, with D possibly being TRBD1 (6 bases). The CDR3 consists of 13 residues. Trimming shortened V by 3 bases and J by 5 bases, and 8 bases separated the two germline ends. CDR1 and CDR2 (germline): KGHDR, SFDVKD.

V and J are TRBV19 and TRBJ1-3; D is ambiguous. Germline V gene data show CDR1 as LNHDA and CDR2 as SQIVND (reference sequence). This CDR3 has 14 amino acids. Trimming removed 4 bases at V and 0 bases at J, with 7 bases between. This chain's CDR3 is CASSTSDSGNTIYF. The CDR3, as DNA: TGTGCCAGTAGTACCTCAGACTCTGGAAACACCATATATTTT.

CDR3 amino acids: CASRGQGDNSPLHF. The CDR3 region has the DNA TGTGCCAGCAGAGGACAGGGTGACAATTCACCCCTCCACTTT. The chain uses TRBV6-5 and TRBJ1-6; 8 bases map to TRBD1. V was pared by 6 bases and J by 7 bases, with 5 bases of the junction left unmatched. The CDR3 consists of 14 residues. Germline V gene lookup returns CDR1 MNHEY and CDR2 SVGAGI.

V gene TRBV6-5 combines with J gene TRBJ2-7, with TRBD1 as a possible D gene (6 bases). Germline V gene data show CDR1 as MNHEY and CDR2 as SVGAGI. The CDR3 loop spans 12 amino acids. V lost 4 bases and J lost 9, with 13 bases in between. The CDR3 loop is CASSSTGVGQYF. CDR3 in DNA: TGTGCCAGCAGTTCGACAGGAGTAGGGCAGTACTTC.

This clone was seen more than once but under ten times. The chain is built from TRBV12-5 and TRBJ1-2; 7 bases are a match to TRBD1. CDR1 is LGHNT, CDR2 FRNRAP, per germline. This CDR3 is built from 12 residues. The V and J ends lost 7 bases and 6 bases, in that order; junction bases with no gene match: 5. CDR3 DNA sequence: TGTGCTAGTGCCCTGACAGGGAATGGCTACACCTTC. This translates into CASALTGNGYTF.

The chain links TRBV21-1 to TRBJ2-7; TRBD2, the D gene given by the table, was not confirmed from the DNA. TRBV21-1 is marked as a pseudogene. This CDR3 comprises 14 residues. CDR3 nucleotides: TGTGCCAGCAGCAAACTGAGCGGGACCTACGAGCAGTACTTC. Protein product: CASSKLSGTYEQYF.

V usage is TRBV29-1 and J usage is TRBJ1-2, with 7 bases lining up with TRBD1. Trimming at V came to 5 bases and at J to 6 bases, leaving 9 bases not matched to a gene. Germline V lookup: CDR1 SQVTM, CDR2 ANQGSEA. The CDR3 covers 13 residues. The CDR3 nucleotides read TGCAGCGTTACTGGGACAGCGTTCGATGGCTACACCTTC. Its translation: CSVTGTAFDGYTF.

This clone was seen only a few times. This rearrangement joins TRBV4-2 to TRBJ2-7; 7 bases are a match to TRBD2. The CDR3 spans 14 residues. The V segment lost 0 bases and the J segment 2 bases; nucleotides outside the gene matches: 1. Germline CDR1 LGHNA, CDR2 YNFKEQ. The CDR3 region has the DNA TGTGCCAGCAGCCAAGATCTAGCGGCCTACGAGCAGTACTTC. This translates into CASSQDLAAYEQYF.

The CDR3 DNA follows: TGCGCCAGCAGCCAAGGACAGGGGGTGTTCACTGAAGCTTTCTTT. Protein sequence: CASSQGQGVFTEAFF. The chain recombines TRBV5-1 with TRBJ1-1; TRBD1 aligns across 10 bases. CDR1 is SGHRS and CDR2 is YFSETQ in the germline V gene. V dropped 4 bases and J dropped 4; count of bases not matched to a gene: 7. The CDR3 is 15 residues long.

CDR3 bases: TGTGCCAGCAGCCTCGGGAGGGGGCCGCGGGGGACTGAAGCTTTCTTT. It encodes CASSLGRGPRGTEAFF. The chain couples TRBV9 to TRBJ1-1, with TRBD1 matching 7 bases. The V gene end was trimmed by 4 bases and the J gene end by 5 bases; junction bases not matched to a gene: 14. The CDR3 runs 16 residues. Germline-derived CDR1 and CDR2 are SGDLS and YYNGEE.

This rearrangement joins TRBV5-1 to TRBJ2-7; D is uncertain. Germline CDR1 is SGHRS and CDR2 is YFSETQ. V was shortened by 0 bases and J by 6 bases, with 10 bases between the two germline ends. This CDR3 region has 13 residues. DNA for the CDR3: TGCGCCAGCAGCTTGGCTTTGTCCGTCGAGCAGTACTTC. Translating it yields CASSLALSVEQYF.

This sequence joins TRBV2 and TRBJ1-4, with 7 nucleotides matching TRBD1. This CDR3 region has 16 residues. V was pared by 10 bases and J by 5 bases, with 16 bases of the junction left unmatched. Germline loops: CDR1 SNHLY, CDR2 FYNNEI. CDR3 amino acids: CATEPQSGTANEKLFF. For the CDR3, the DNA is TGTGCCACCGAACCTCAATCCGGGACAGCAAATGAAAAACTGTTTTTT.

The chain is built from TRBV5-1 and TRBJ2-2; 7 bases match TRBD2. Germline assignment: CDR1 SGHRS and CDR2 YFSETQ. J was trimmed by 1 base and V by 0 bases; bases with no gene match: 3. This CDR3 region has 16 residues. DNA for the CDR3: TGCGCCAGCAGCTTGGGGTCTAGCGGGAACACCGGGGAGCTGTTTTTT. Amino acids: CASSLGSSGNTGELFF.

This clone appeared a single time. V is TRBV19 and J is TRBJ1-5; TRBD1 agrees at 9 bases. Germline V gene sequence: CDR1 LNHDA, CDR2 SQIVND (reference sequence). V lost 5 bases and J lost 6; bases outside the gene matches: 5. The CDR3 sequence is 14 residues long. This CDR3 reads CASSGDRGSQPQHF. CDR3 bases: TGTGCCAGTAGTGGTGACAGGGGGAGTCAGCCCCAGCATTTT.